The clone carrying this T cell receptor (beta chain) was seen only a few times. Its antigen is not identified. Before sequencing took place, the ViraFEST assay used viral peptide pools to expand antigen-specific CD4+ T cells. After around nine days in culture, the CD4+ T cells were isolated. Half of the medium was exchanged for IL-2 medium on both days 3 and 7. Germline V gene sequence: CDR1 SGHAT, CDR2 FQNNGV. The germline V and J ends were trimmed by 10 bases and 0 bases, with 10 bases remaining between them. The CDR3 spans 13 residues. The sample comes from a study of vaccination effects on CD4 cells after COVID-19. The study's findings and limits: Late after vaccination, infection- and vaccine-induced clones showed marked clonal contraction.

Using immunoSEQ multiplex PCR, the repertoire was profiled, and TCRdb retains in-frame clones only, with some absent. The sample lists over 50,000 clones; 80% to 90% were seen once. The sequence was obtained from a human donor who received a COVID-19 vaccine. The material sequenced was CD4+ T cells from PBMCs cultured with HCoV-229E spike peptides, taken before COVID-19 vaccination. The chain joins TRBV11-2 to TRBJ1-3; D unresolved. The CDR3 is CATRKISGNTIYF. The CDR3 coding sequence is TGTGCCACACGGAAGATCTCTGGAAACACCATATATTTT.